This TCR beta chain is from a study of cytomegalovirus exposure and HLA in healthy donors. The study, taken as a whole, reports: Highest at DRB1 and lowest at HLA-C, TCR association rates differed among HLA loci in a later analysis.

The PCR was carried out with 60 Vbeta primers and 13 Jbeta primers. Clones were sequenced by immunoSEQ multiplex PCR, and TCRdb holds only the in-frame ones, with some missing. This table holds over 85,000 clones, roughly four fifths found once. Among the donors, all were healthy bone marrow donors. The germline V gene has CDR1 SGHNT and CDR2 YYREEE (reference sequence). The CDR3 is 15 amino acids. J lost 9 bases, V lost 4 bases, and 16 bases had no gene match. To note about this clone: The antigen remains unidentified.

The chain is built from TRBV5-4 and TRBJ2-7; 7 nucleotides align to TRBD1. Sequencing was performed on PBMCs. The receptor was derived from a female donor in good health and CMV-seronegative. CDR3: CASSPSHGQETAQYF. The CDR3 nucleotides read TGTGCCAGCAGCCCTTCGCACGGACAGGAGACCGCGCAGTACTTC.